A single sample is the source of the 3 T cell receptor beta chains below, sequenced in a study of beta chain features in type 1 diabetes. Every bit of the isolated RNA underwent reverse transcription, so sequencing read expressed TCRB transcripts. Some clones are missing from TCRdb's copy, which holds only in-frame ones; the method was immunoSEQ multiplex PCR. This table has roughly 610,000 clones, roughly a sixth appearing once. The sequenced sample was naive CD4+ T cells from blood. The receptors derive from a man younger than 30 in good health.

This clone has just a few counts. V usage is TRBV9 and J usage is TRBJ2-7; D perhaps matches TRBD2 (5 bases). Germline V CDR1 and CDR2: SGDLS, YYNGEE. V lost 3 bases and J lost 2, with 12 bases in between. The length of the CDR3 is 14 residues. CDR3 DNA: TGTGCCAGCAGCGAAGAGGGAAGCGCCTACGAGCAGTACTTC. Protein product: CASSEEGSAYEQYF.

This clone was counted only a few times. The identical CDR3 is also encoded by other nucleotide sequences in the sample. The chain has TRBV9 and TRBJ1-1; a possible D gene is TRBD1 (5 bases). Looked up from germline, CDR1 is SGDLS and CDR2 is YYNGEE. V was cut by 3 bases and J by 5 bases, with 14 bases left in between. This CDR3 has 14 residues. The CDR3 bases are TGTGCCAGCAGCGCCACCCCCGGGGGGACTGAAGCTTTCTTT. Residues: CASSATPGGTEAFF. Looking up the rest from reference TRBV9 and TRBJ1-1 gives the full variable domain: DSGVTQTPKHLITATGQRVTLRCSPRSGDLSVYWYQQSLDQGLQFLIQYYNGEERAKGNILERFSAQQFPDLHSELNLSSLELGDSALYFCASSATPGGTEAFFGQGTRLTVV.

The chain recombines TRBV5-1 with TRBJ2-3, with D tentatively TRBD2 (5 bases). The CDR3 length is 17 residues. Trimming took 0 bases from V and 1 from J, leaving 15 bases between them. From germline, CDR1 is SGHRS and CDR2 YFSETQ. CDR3 DNA: TGCGCCAGCAGCTTGGTAGGCCTCCTAGCCGGCACAGATACGCAGTATTTT. Its protein is CASSLVGLLAGTDTQYF.